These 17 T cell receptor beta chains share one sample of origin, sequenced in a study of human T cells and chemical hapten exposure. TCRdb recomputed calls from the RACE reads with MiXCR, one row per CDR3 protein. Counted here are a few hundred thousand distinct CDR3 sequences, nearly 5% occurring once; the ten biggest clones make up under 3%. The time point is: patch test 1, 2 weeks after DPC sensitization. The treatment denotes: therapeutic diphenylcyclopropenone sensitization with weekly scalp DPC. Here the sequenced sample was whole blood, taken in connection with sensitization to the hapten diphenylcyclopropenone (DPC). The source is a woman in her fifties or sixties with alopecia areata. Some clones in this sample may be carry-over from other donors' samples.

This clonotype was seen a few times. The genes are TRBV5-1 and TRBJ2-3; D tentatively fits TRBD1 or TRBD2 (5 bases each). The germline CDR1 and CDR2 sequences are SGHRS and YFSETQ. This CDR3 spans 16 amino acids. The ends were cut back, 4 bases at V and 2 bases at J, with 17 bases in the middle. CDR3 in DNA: TGCGCCAGCAGCCGGGGATCTGGACAACTCACAGATACGCAGTATTTT. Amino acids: CASSRGSGQLTDTQYF.

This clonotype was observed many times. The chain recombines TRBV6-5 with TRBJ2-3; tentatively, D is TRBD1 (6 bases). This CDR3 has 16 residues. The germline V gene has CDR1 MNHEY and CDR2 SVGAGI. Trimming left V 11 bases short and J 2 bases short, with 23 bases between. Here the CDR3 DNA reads TGTGCCTCCGTATCCCGGGACACAAAGTCCACAGATACGCAGTATTTT. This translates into CASVSRDTKSTDTQYF.

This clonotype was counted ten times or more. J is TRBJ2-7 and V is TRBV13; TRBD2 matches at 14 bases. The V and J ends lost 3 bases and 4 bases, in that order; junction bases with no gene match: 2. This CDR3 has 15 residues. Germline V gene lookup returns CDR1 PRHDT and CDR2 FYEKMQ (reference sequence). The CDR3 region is CASSFRTSGGYEQYF. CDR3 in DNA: TGTGCCAGCAGCTTCCGGACTAGCGGGGGGTACGAGCAGTACTTC.

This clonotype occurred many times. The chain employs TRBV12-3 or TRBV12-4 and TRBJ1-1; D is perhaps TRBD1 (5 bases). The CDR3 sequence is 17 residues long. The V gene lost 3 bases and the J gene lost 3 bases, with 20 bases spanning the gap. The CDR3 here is CASSFGGWGDQDTEAFF. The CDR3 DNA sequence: TGTGCCAGCAGTTTTGGTGGGTGGGGGGATCAGGACACTGAAGCTTTCTTT.

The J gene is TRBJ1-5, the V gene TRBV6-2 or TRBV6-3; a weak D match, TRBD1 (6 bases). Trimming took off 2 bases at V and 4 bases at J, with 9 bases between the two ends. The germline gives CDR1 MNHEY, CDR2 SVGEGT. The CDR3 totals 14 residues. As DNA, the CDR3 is TGTGCCAGCAGTTACACAGGGTGGAATCAGCCCCAGCATTTT. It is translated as CASSYTGWNQPQHF.

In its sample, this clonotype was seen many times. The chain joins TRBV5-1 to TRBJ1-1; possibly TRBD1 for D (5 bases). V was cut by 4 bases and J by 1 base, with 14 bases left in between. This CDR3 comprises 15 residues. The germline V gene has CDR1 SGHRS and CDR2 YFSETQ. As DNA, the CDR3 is TGCGCCAGCAGCGCACAGGTCTGGAAGAACACTGAAGCTTTCTTT. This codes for CASSAQVWKNTEAFF.

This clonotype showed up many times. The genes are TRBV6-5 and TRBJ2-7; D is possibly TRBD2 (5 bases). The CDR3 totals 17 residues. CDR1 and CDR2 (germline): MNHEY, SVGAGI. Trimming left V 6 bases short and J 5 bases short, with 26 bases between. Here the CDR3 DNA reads TGTGCCAGCAGCGGCCGGTCGAGGGAGCGCAATCCCCACGAGCAGTACTTC. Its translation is CASSGRSRERNPHEQYF.

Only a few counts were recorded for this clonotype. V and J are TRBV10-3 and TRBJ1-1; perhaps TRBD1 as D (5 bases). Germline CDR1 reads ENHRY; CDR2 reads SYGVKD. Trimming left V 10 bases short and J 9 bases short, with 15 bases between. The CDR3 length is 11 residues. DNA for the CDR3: TGTGCCACCAATTCTCTGGGGCAAGCTTTCTTT. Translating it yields CATNSLGQAFF.

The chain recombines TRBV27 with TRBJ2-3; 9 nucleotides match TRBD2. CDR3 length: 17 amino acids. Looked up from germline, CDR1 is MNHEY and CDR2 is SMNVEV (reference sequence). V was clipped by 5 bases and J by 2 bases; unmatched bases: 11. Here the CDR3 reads CASSHLRSGSSTDTQYF. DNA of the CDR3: TGTGCCAGCAGTCACCTCCGTAGCGGGAGCTCCACAGATACGCAGTATTTT.

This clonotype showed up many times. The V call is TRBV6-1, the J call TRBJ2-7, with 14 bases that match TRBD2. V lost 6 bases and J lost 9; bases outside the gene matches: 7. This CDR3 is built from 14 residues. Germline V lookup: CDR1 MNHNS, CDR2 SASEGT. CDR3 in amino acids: CASRIGGTSGGQYF. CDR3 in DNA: TGTGCCAGCAGGATTGGCGGGACTAGCGGGGGGCAGTACTTC.

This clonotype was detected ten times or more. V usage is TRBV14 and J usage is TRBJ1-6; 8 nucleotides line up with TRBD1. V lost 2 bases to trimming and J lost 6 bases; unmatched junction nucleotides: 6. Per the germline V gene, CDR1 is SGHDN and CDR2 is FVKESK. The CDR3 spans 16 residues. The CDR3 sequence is CASSQTTGQGNSPLHF. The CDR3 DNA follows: TGTGCCAGCAGCCAAACTACCGGACAGGGTAATTCACCCCTCCACTTT.

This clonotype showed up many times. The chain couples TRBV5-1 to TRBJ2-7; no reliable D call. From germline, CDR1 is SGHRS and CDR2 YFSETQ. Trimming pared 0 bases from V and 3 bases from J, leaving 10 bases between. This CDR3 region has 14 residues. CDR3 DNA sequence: TGCGCCAGCAGCTTGGAAGGTCAGGACTACGAGCAGTACTTC. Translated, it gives CASSLEGQDYEQYF. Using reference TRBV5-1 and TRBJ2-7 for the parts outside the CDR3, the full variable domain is KAGVTQTPRYLIKTRGQQVTLSCSPISGHRSVSWYQQTPGQGLQFLFEYFSETQRNKGNFPGRFSGRQFSNSRSEMNVSTLELGDSALYLCASSLEGQDYEQYFGPGTRLTVT.

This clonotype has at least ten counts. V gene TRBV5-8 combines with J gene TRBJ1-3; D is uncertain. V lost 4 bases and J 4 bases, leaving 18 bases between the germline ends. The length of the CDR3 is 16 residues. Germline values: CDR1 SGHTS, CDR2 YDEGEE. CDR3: CASSRGGAWLGNTIYF. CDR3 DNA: TGTGCCAGCAGCCGAGGAGGAGCGTGGCTCGGAAACACCATATATTTT.

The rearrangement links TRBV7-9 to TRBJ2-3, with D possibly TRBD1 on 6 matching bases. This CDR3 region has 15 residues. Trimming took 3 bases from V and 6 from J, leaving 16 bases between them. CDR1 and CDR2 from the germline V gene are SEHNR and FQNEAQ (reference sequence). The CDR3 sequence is CASSLTGSDFDTQYF. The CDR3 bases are TGTGCCAGCAGCTTGACAGGATCTGACTTTGATACGCAGTATTTT.

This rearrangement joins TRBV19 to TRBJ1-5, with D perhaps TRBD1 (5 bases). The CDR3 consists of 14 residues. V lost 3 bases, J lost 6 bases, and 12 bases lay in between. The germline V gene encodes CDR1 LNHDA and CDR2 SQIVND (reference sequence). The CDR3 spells CASSMWGGGQPQHF. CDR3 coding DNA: TGTGCCAGTAGTATGTGGGGCGGGGGTCAGCCCCAGCATTTT.

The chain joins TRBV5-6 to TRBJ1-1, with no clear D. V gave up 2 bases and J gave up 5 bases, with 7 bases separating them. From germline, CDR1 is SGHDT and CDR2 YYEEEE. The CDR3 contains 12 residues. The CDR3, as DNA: TGTGCCAGCAGCTTTGGAAAAACTGAAGCTTTCTTT. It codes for CASSFGKTEAFF.

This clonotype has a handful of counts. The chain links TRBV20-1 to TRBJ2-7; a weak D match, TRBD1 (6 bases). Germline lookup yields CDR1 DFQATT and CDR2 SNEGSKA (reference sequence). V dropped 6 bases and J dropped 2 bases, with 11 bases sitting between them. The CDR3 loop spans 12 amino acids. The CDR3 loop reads CSASDRTYEQYF. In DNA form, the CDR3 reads TGCAGTGCGAGCGACAGGACCTACGAGCAGTACTTC.